This T cell receptor (beta chain) derives from a study of blood T cell repertoires in COVID-19. Study context: The samples span acute and convalescent COVID-19 from the United States, Italy and Spain.

Germline CDR1 is SGHTA and CDR2 is FQGTGA. The CDR3 has 15 residues. V shed 5 bases and J 2 bases; nucleotides not matched to a gene: 7. This clone occurred a few times. Different DNA sequences within this sample yield the same CDR3. Enrolled during active infection, Seattle patients were then followed longitudinally. Authors' data handling: Amplifying reference gene primers gave estimates of nucleated cell counts. Sequenced by immunoSEQ multiplex PCR; TCRdb stores in-frame clones only, minus some. From that table come the V and J calls and clone size; the DNA was used to work out D and trimming. The sample records nearly 110,000 clones, about three quarters being singletons.

The sample was peripheral blood. The chain recombines TRBV7-3 with TRBJ2-3, with 7 nucleotides matching TRBD2. The sequence came from an elderly man with COVID-19, enrolled during active disease. CDR3 sequence (DNA): TGTGCCAGCAGCCTATTGGCGGGAGACACAGATACGCAGTATTTT. Amino acids: CASSLLAGDTDTQYF.